This TCR beta chain was documented in a study of control samples from healthy donors and cancer patients. This clone has only a few counts. Different DNA sequences within this sample yield the same CDR3. Germline CDR1 SQVTM, CDR2 ANQGSEA. Germline trimming cut 5 bases from V and 4 bases from J; bases unmatched to any gene: 10. The CDR3 runs to 14 residues. The protocol was immunoSEQ multiplex PCR, while the TCRdb copy is restricted to in-frame clones and leaves out a portion. The data contain about 120,000 clones, 88% of them seen just once; the ten biggest clones take up 2% to 3%. The chain employs TRBV29-1 and TRBJ1-2; TRBD1 matches 7 bases. The sequencing sample was made of blood. This clonotype was sampled from a woman between 65 and 79 years old in good health. In DNA form, the CDR3 reads TGCAGCGTTCACCCCCCGGGACAGCCCTATGGCTACACCTTC. Its protein is CSVHPPGQPYGYTF.